The next 5 T cell receptor beta chains were all read from a single sample in a study of T-cell memory formation after mild COVID-19. TCRdb itself ran the 5' RACE reads through MiXCR, one entry per CDR3 protein. The sample shows about 340,000 distinct CDR3 sequences, roughly 21% of them seen only once. The sequenced sample consisted of PBMCs or a T cell subset sorted from them (not recorded which). The receptor source for this set is an adult woman who had mild COVID-19 (a few samples of this study predate the infection). Cell type and time point are not known.

Ten or more counts support this clonotype. The chain employs TRBV5-1 and TRBJ2-1, with D possibly matching TRBD2 (6 bases). The CDR3 has 15 residues. Trimming took 0 bases from V and 6 from J, leaving 13 bases between them. The V gene's germline CDR1 is SGHRS and CDR2 YFSETQ. CDR3 amino acids: CASSLDPGDPNEQFF. The CDR3 region has the DNA TGCGCCAGCAGCTTGGATCCGGGGGACCCCAATGAGCAGTTCTTC.

The chain links TRBV5-1 to TRBJ1-5; 7 nucleotides agree with TRBD1. V trimming: 5 bases; J trimming: 0 bases; junction bases outside the gene matches: 8. The CDR3 has 16 amino acids. Germline V gives CDR1 SGHRS, CDR2 YFSETQ. CDR3: CASSRRQGYSNQPQHF. The CDR3 nucleotides are TGCGCCAGCAGTCGAAGACAGGGATATAGCAATCAGCCCCAGCATTTT. Full variable domain (missing parts from reference TRBV5-1 and TRBJ1-5): KAGVTQTPRYLIKTRGQQVTLSCSPISGHRSVSWYQQTPGQGLQFLFEYFSETQRNKGNFPGRFSGRQFSNSRSEMNVSTLELGDSALYLCASSRRQGYSNQPQHFGDGTRLSIL.

The chain has TRBV27 and TRBJ1-2, with 8 bases lining up with TRBD1. Germline V gene lookup returns CDR1 MNHEY and CDR2 SMNVEV (reference sequence). V shed 0 bases, J shed 2 bases, and the junction held 11 bases outside the gene matches. There are 18 residues in the CDR3. For the CDR3, the DNA is TGTGCCAGCAGTTTATCGCAAGGCAGGGGGCATTACAACTATGGCTACACCTTC. This translates into CASSLSQGRGHYNYGYTF.

The V call is TRBV9, the J call TRBJ2-7, with D perhaps TRBD1 (5 bases). The V and J ends lost 3 bases and 2 bases respectively, with 12 bases between them. The length of the CDR3 is 14 residues. The germline V gene encodes CDR1 SGDLS and CDR2 YYNGEE. The CDR3 is CASSGVDTAYEQYF. Here the CDR3 DNA reads TGTGCCAGCAGCGGGGTGGACACCGCCTACGAGCAGTACTTC.

J is TRBJ1-5 and V is TRBV7-2; D remains unclear. Trimming pared 2 bases from V and 5 bases from J, leaving 7 bases between. CDR1 is SGHTA, CDR2 FQGNSA, per germline. The CDR3 covers 13 residues. CDR3 residues: CASSLSWDQPQHF. The CDR3 region has the DNA TGTGCCAGCAGCTTAAGTTGGGATCAGCCCCAGCATTTT. Filled out from reference TRBV7-2 and TRBJ1-5, the complete variable domain reads GAGVSQSPSNKVTEKGKDVELRCDPISGHTALYWYRQSLGQGLEFLIYFQGNSAPDKSGLPSDRFSAERTGGSVSTLTIQRTQQEDSAVYLCASSLSWDQPQHFGDGTRLSIL.